This passage covers 20 T cell receptor beta chains from one sample sequenced in a study of T cells in localized non-small cell lung cancer. Sequencing was performed with immunoSEQ multiplex PCR; in TCRdb, only in-frame clones are kept and a portion is missing. This sample has almost 35,000 clones, with around 93% found just once. Source: peripheral blood, taken before any cancer treatment. The receptors here all came from a female donor aged 60 or older with stage I lung adenocarcinoma.

In this sample, this clone turned up once. V is TRBV7-8 and J is TRBJ2-7; D is perhaps TRBD2 (6 bases). V was trimmed by 4 bases and J by 5 bases, leaving 15 bases between them. The CDR3 consists of 14 residues. The germline V gene has CDR1 SGHVS and CDR2 FQNEAQ. CDR3 nucleotide sequence: TGTGCCAGCAGCTCCCGGGCCGGAGGGGACGAGCAGTACTTC. It translates to CASSSRAGGDEQYF.

The chain combines TRBV5-1 with TRBJ2-5; 8 nucleotides agree with TRBD1. The CDR3 consists of 17 residues. V dropped 6 bases and J dropped 2; count of bases not matched to a gene: 15. Looked up from germline, CDR1 is SGHRS and CDR2 is YFSETQ. This CDR3 is CASNIEGQAGRQETQYF. The DNA of the CDR3 is TGCGCCAGCAACATCGAGGGACAGGCAGGTCGTCAAGAGACCCAGTACTTC.

This chain connects TRBV9 to TRBJ2-7, with 9 bases identical to TRBD1. Looked up from germline, CDR1 is SGDLS and CDR2 is YYNGEE. The CDR3 spans 14 residues. With V trimmed by 4 bases and J by 4 bases, 6 bases remained unmatched. CDR3 in DNA: TGTGCCAGCAGCCCCCGCGGACAGGGGTACGAGCAGTACTTC. This encodes CASSPRGQGYEQYF.

The gene calls are TRBV7-9 and TRBJ1-1; D gene unclear. Trimming removed 3 bases from V and 10 bases from J, with 12 bases in between. Germline V gene lookup returns CDR1 SEHNR and CDR2 FQNEAQ (reference sequence). This CDR3 is 12 amino acids long. CDR3 region: CASSLDPTRAFF. DNA of the CDR3: TGTGCCAGCAGCTTGGACCCCACCAGAGCTTTCTTT.

The V and J genes are TRBV9 and TRBJ2-5, with 7 bases lining up with TRBD1. Germline V lookup: CDR1 SGDLS, CDR2 YYNGEE. The CDR3 runs to 15 residues. The junction had 4 bases not matched to a gene; V was cut back by 1 base and J by 1 base. CDR3 residues: CASSVTGDGQETQYF. The DNA for the CDR3 is TGTGCCAGCAGCGTAACAGGGGACGGCCAAGAGACCCAGTACTTC. Full variable domain (rest looked up from reference TRBV9 and TRBJ2-5): DSGVTQTPKHLITATGQRVTLRCSPRSGDLSVYWYQQSLDQGLQFLIQYYNGEERAKGNILERFSAQQFPDLHSELNLSSLELGDSALYFCASSVTGDGQETQYFGPGTRLLVL.

J is TRBJ1-5 and V is TRBV4-3; D is uncertain. The CDR3 has 13 residues. The V gene's germline CDR1 is LGHNA and CDR2 YSLEER. V was trimmed by 5 bases and J by 3 bases, leaving 8 bases between them. As DNA, the CDR3 is TGCGCCAGCAGCTCTTGGGTCAATCAGCCCCAGCATTTT. Encoded protein: CASSSWVNQPQHF.

In this sample, this clone turned up a few times. The J gene is TRBJ2-3, the V gene TRBV13; D tentatively reads TRBD1 or TRBD2 (5 bases each). The CDR3 sequence is 16 residues long. Germline values: CDR1 PRHDT, CDR2 FYEKMQ (reference sequence). The germline V and J ends were trimmed by 6 bases and 4 bases, with 20 bases remaining between them. CDR3: CASRLMGWGGSDTQYF. For the CDR3, the DNA is TGTGCCAGCAGGCTCATGGGGTGGGGCGGGTCAGATACGCAGTATTTT.

The genes are TRBV18 and TRBJ2-2, with a tentative D call TRBD1 (6 bases). V was shortened by 3 bases and J by 0 bases, with 8 bases between the two germline ends. CDR3 length: 15 residues. CDR1 KGHSH and CDR2 LQKENI come from the germline V gene. The CDR3 DNA is TGTGCCAGCTCACCGGGGGCCTCGAACACCGGGGAGCTGTTTTTT. Residues: CASSPGASNTGELFF.

The count of this clone is one. V and J are TRBV30 and TRBJ1-1; D is unresolved. V lost 4 bases and J 1 base, leaving 10 bases between the germline ends. Per the germline V gene, CDR1 is GTSNPN and CDR2 is SVGIG (reference sequence). There are 13 residues in the CDR3. CDR3 sequence: CAWKLGRNTEAFF. The CDR3 coding sequence is TGTGCCTGGAAGTTGGGCAGGAACACTGAAGCTTTCTTT.

The chain uses TRBV25-1 and TRBJ1-1; 7 nucleotides agree with TRBD1. The CDR3 has 15 amino acids. V trimming: 10 bases; J trimming: 4 bases; junction bases outside the gene matches: 15. Germline CDR1 and CDR2: MGHDK and SYGVNS. CDR3 amino acids: CATKRGGGGGTEAFF. DNA of the CDR3: TGTGCCACCAAAAGAGGGGGCGGGGGAGGCACTGAAGCTTTCTTT. Filled out from reference TRBV25-1 and TRBJ1-1, the complete variable domain reads EADIYQTPRYLVIGTGKKITLECSQTMGHDKMYWYQQDPGMELHLIHYSYGVNSTEKGDLSSESTVSRIRTEHFPLTLESARPSHTSQYLCATKRGGGGGTEAFFGQGTRLTVV.

V gene TRBV6-5 combines with J gene TRBJ2-4; 9 bases fit TRBD1. There are 16 residues in the CDR3. CDR1 and CDR2 (germline): MNHEY, SVGAGI. V gave up 4 bases and J gave up 2 bases; unmatched junction bases: 6. CDR3: CASSLGQGMSKNIQYF. The DNA of the CDR3 is TGTGCCAGCAGTTTGGGACAGGGTATGTCCAAAAACATTCAGTACTTC.

This chain links TRBV7-2 with TRBJ2-7; tentatively, D is TRBD1 (6 bases). Trimming cost V 1 base and J 3 bases, with 16 bases left between them. This CDR3 is 16 amino acids long. In germline, CDR1 is SGHTA, CDR2 FQGNSA. The CDR3 reads CASSLGPPQGSYEQYF. The CDR3 nucleotides read TGTGCCAGCAGCTTAGGTCCACCACAGGGAAGCTACGAGCAGTACTTC. Together with reference TRBV7-2 and TRBJ2-7, the CDR3 gives the full variable domain: GAGVSQSPSNKVTEKGKDVELRCDPISGHTALYWYRQSLGQGLEFLIYFQGNSAPDKSGLPSDRFSAERTGGSVSTLTIQRTQQEDSAVYLCASSLGPPQGSYEQYFGPGTRLTVT.

The rearrangement links TRBV6-5 to TRBJ1-1; 7 positions agree with TRBD1. There are 15 residues in the CDR3. The germline gives CDR1 MNHEY, CDR2 SVGAGI. Trimming removed 6 bases from V and 3 bases from J; junction bases left unmatched: 10. The CDR3 nucleotides read TGTGCCAGCAGGGGAAGGGGGCGCGGGGACACTGAAGCTTTCTTT. This sequence encodes CASRGRGRGDTEAFF.

V usage is TRBV6-5 and J usage is TRBJ2-1; 12 nucleotides match TRBD2. In germline, CDR1 is MNHEY, CDR2 SVGAGI. V shed 0 bases and J 4 bases; nucleotides not matched to a gene: 1. The CDR3 is 16 residues long. The CDR3 reads CASSYSTSGSYNEQFF. The CDR3 DNA reads as TGTGCCAGCAGTTACTCGACTAGCGGGAGTTACAATGAGCAGTTCTTC.

The chain joins TRBV7-3 to TRBJ2-5, with TRBD1 matching 7 bases. Germline assignment: CDR1 SGHTA and CDR2 FQGTGA. V trimming: 3 bases; J trimming: 2 bases; junction bases outside the gene matches: 6. This CDR3 is 15 amino acids long. CDR3 sequence reads: CASSLLQGVQETQYF. CDR3 DNA sequence: TGTGCCAGCAGCTTGCTTCAGGGGGTTCAAGAGACCCAGTACTTC.

The count of this clone is one. J is TRBJ2-7 and V is TRBV7-9; 10 nucleotides match TRBD2. J lost 1 base, V lost 4 bases, and 13 bases had no gene match. The CDR3 covers 18 residues. Germline V gene lookup returns CDR1 SEHNR and CDR2 FQNEAQ (reference sequence). In DNA form, the CDR3 reads TGTGCCAGCAGCTCCAGGGGCCTGGGACTAGCGAGGTCCTACGAGCAGTACGTC. Translated, it gives CASSSRGLGLARSYEQYV.

The V call is TRBV7-9, the J call TRBJ1-1; no reliable D call. The CDR3 sequence is 16 residues long. CDR1 is SEHNR, CDR2 FQNEAQ, per germline (reference sequence). The V gene lost 0 bases and the J gene lost 3 bases, with 14 bases spanning the gap. DNA for the CDR3: TGTGCCAGCAGCTTAGCCCACCCGTTTGGGGACACTGAAGCTTTCTTT. This encodes CASSLAHPFGDTEAFF.

This chain uses TRBV5-5 with TRBJ1-1; TRBD1 is a possible D gene (5 bases). The CDR3 has 14 amino acids. Germline V gene lookup returns CDR1 SGHKS and CDR2 YYEKEE (reference sequence). Trimming removed 4 bases from V and 1 base from J, with 11 bases in between. CDR3 coding DNA: TGTGCCAGCAGCCGTCAGGGTTGGAACACTGAAGCTTTCTTT. Its protein is CASSRQGWNTEAFF.

This clone was seen just once. The V call is TRBV11-3, the J call TRBJ2-6, with 7 bases identical to TRBD1. After removal of 7 bases from V and 2 bases from J, the junction contained 5 bases not matched to a gene. From germline, CDR1 is SGHNT and CDR2 YENEEA. This CDR3 spans 15 amino acids. CDR3 sequence: CASNIQGTGANVLTF. The CDR3 DNA follows: TGTGCCAGCAACATACAGGGGACTGGGGCCAACGTCCTGACTTTC. Looking up the rest from reference TRBV11-3 and TRBJ2-6 gives the full variable domain: EAGVVQSPRYKIIEKKQPVAFWCNPISGHNTLYWYLQNLGQGPELLIRYENEEAVDDSQLPKDRFSAERLKGVDSTLKIQPAELGDSAVYLCASNIQGTGANVLTFGAGSRLTVL.

This clone was counted once. The gene calls are TRBV4-2 and TRBJ1-4; 8 positions agree with TRBD1. CDR3 length: 15 amino acids. The germline gives CDR1 LGHNA, CDR2 YNFKEQ. V lost 4 bases and J lost 3; bases outside the gene matches: 4. The CDR3 sequence is CASSLQGAANEKLFF. The CDR3 nucleotides are TGTGCCAGCAGCCTCCAGGGGGCAGCTAATGAAAAACTGTTTTTT.